Below are 29 T cell receptor beta chains sequenced from a single sample in a study of T cell changes during pregnancy in multiple sclerosis. Sequencing used immunoSEQ multiplex PCR; TCRdb keeps in-frame clones, though not all of them. The repertoire holds more than 45,000 clones, with approximately 93% as singletons. The sequences come from CD8+ T cells from peripheral blood mononuclear cells, collected in the second trimester of pregnancy. These receptors all stem from a female donor with multiple sclerosis, enrolled in a pregnancy study.

The J gene is TRBJ2-7, the V gene TRBV30, with 8 bases fitting TRBD2. The germline V gene has CDR1 GTSNPN and CDR2 SVGIG (reference sequence). This CDR3 comprises 13 residues. V shed 0 bases and J 3 bases; nucleotides not matched to a gene: 1. The CDR3 loop reads CAWSVSGSYEQYF. DNA for the CDR3: TGTGCCTGGAGTGTAAGCGGGAGCTACGAGCAGTACTTC.

The chain carries TRBV9 and TRBJ2-1; 13 bases are shared with TRBD2. The CDR3 length is 16 residues. CDR1 is SGDLS and CDR2 is YYNGEE in the germline V gene. V was clipped by 1 base and J by 9 bases; unmatched bases: 7. CDR3 sequence (DNA): TGTGCCAGCAGCGTAAGTAGGACTAGCGGGAGAAGTGAGCAGTTCTTC. Translation gives CASSVSRTSGRSEQFF.

The chain recombines TRBV7-8 with TRBJ1-5; no firm D call. Germline-derived CDR1 and CDR2 are SGHVS and FQNEAQ. CDR3 length: 16 amino acids. Trimming removed 1 base at V and 9 bases at J, with 19 bases between. The CDR3 spells CASSLGSGGAPMPQHF. In nucleotides, the CDR3 is TGTGCCAGCAGCTTAGGGTCAGGTGGTGCCCCTATGCCCCAGCATTTT.

The chain carries TRBV7-6 and TRBJ2-5, with D maybe TRBD2 (6 bases). Per the germline V gene, CDR1 is SGHVS and CDR2 is FNYEAQ. The CDR3 runs to 15 residues. V was shortened by 5 bases and J by 5 bases, with 18 bases between the two germline ends. The CDR3 is CASSHSSGARETQYF. CDR3 bases: TGTGCCAGCAGCCATTCGTCGGGAGCCCGGGAGACCCAGTACTTC.

This clone appeared once. V is TRBV6-5 and J is TRBJ1-4; the D gene is possibly TRBD1 (5 bases). Germline-derived CDR1 and CDR2 are MNHEY and SVGAGI. V lost 4 bases, J lost 3 bases, and 12 bases lay in between. CDR3 size: 15 residues. CDR3: CASSSEWGANEKLFF. The DNA for the CDR3 is TGTGCCAGCAGTTCCGAATGGGGCGCTAATGAAAAACTGTTTTTT.

This chain joins TRBV7-2 and TRBJ1-5, with 7 bases matching TRBD1. The V gene's germline CDR1 is SGHTA and CDR2 FQGNSA. The ends lost 4 bases at V and 8 bases at J; junction bases unmatched: 11. The CDR3 is 15 residues long. The CDR3 spells CASSSGQDYREPQHF. The CDR3 bases are TGTGCCAGCAGCTCCGGACAGGACTATAGGGAGCCCCAGCATTTT.

This clone has only one observation. V usage is TRBV4-1 and J usage is TRBJ1-4, with D possibly being TRBD1 (6 bases). Trimming stripped 4 bases from V and 7 bases from J, with 22 bases between. Germline V gene sequence: CDR1 MGHRA, CDR2 YSYEKL. This CDR3 comprises 17 residues. Here the CDR3 reads CASSLRILPARGEKLFF. CDR3 DNA: TGCGCCAGCAGCCTCCGTATACTCCCGGCCAGGGGTGAAAAACTGTTTTTT.

This chain uses TRBV4-1 with TRBJ1-5, with 10 bases that match TRBD1. Germline V lookup: CDR1 MGHRA, CDR2 YSYEKL. After removal of 6 bases from V and 5 bases from J, the junction contained 7 bases not matched to a gene. The CDR3 loop spans 15 amino acids. CDR3 sequence reads: CASSRDRGGYQPQHF. In DNA form, the CDR3 reads TGCGCCAGCAGTCGGGACAGGGGAGGATATCAGCCCCAGCATTTT.

The chain uses TRBV11-3 and TRBJ2-3, with a tentative D call TRBD2 (6 bases). Germline-derived CDR1 and CDR2 are SGHNT and YENEEA. Trimming stripped 5 bases from V and 0 bases from J, with 18 bases between. The CDR3 contains 17 residues. CDR3 sequence: CASSRGMSSGSTDTQYF. The CDR3 region has the DNA TGTGCCAGCAGCCGAGGCATGTCAAGCGGGAGCACAGATACGCAGTATTTT.

The chain recombines TRBV27 with TRBJ2-7; 8 nucleotides line up with TRBD2. This CDR3 has 16 amino acids. Trimming at V came to 3 bases and at J to 4 bases, leaving 11 bases not matched to a gene. CDR1 MNHEY and CDR2 SMNVEV come from the germline V gene (reference sequence). CDR3 nucleotides: TGTGCCAGCAGTTTCCTTATAGGCGGGGGGATTTACGAGCAGTACTTC. Translating gives CASSFLIGGGIYEQYF.

The rearrangement links TRBV7-6 to TRBJ1-2; D is unclear. The CDR3 has 15 amino acids. Germline V gives CDR1 SGHVS, CDR2 FNYEAQ. Trimming stripped 1 base from V and 0 bases from J, with 9 bases between. As DNA, the CDR3 is TGTGCCAGCAGCTTAGGTGCGAAGCCTAACTATGGCTACACCTTC. Amino acids: CASSLGAKPNYGYTF.

This chain uses TRBV4-3 with TRBJ2-3; D is unclear. V lost 1 base, J lost 4 bases, and 6 bases lay in between. The CDR3 runs to 13 residues. Germline V gene lookup returns CDR1 LGHNA and CDR2 YSLEER. The CDR3 loop is CASSQVGADTQYF. The CDR3 coding sequence is TGCGCCAGCAGCCAAGTCGGAGCAGATACGCAGTATTTT.

This clone was counted between two and nine times. The chain is built from TRBV7-9 and TRBJ1-2, with 11 bases identical to TRBD1. This CDR3 has 18 amino acids. V lost 4 bases and J lost 2; bases outside the gene matches: 12. Germline V CDR1 and CDR2: SEHNR, FQNEAQ (reference sequence). The CDR3 protein is CASSSNRDRGYRNYGYTF. CDR3 nucleotide sequence: TGTGCCAGCAGCTCGAACCGGGACAGGGGGTACCGGAACTATGGCTACACCTTC.

This chain links TRBV27 with TRBJ1-5; D may be TRBD1 (5 bases). The V end was cut by 4 bases, the J end by 3 bases, with 13 bases between. The CDR3 extends over 15 amino acids. The germline V gene has CDR1 MNHEY and CDR2 SMNVEV (reference sequence). The CDR3 region has the DNA TGTGCCAGCAGTTCAGCCCAGGGTAACAATCAGCCCCAGCATTTT. Residues: CASSSAQGNNQPQHF.

The V call is TRBV2, the J call TRBJ2-2; 9 bases map to TRBD2. This CDR3 is built from 18 residues. The V gene end was trimmed by 4 bases and the J gene end by 4 bases; junction bases not matched to a gene: 13. Germline-derived CDR1 and CDR2 are SNHLY and FYNNEI. CDR3 sequence (DNA): TGTGCCAGCAGTGGGGCTAGCGGGAAAGCACGGGGCACCGGGGAGCTGTTTTTT. Protein product: CASSGASGKARGTGELFF.

The chain employs TRBV28 and TRBJ1-1; unclear D gene. The V end was cut by 5 bases, the J end by 6 bases, with 7 bases between. Germline V gives CDR1 MDHEN, CDR2 SYDVKM. The CDR3 length is 11 residues. The CDR3 bases are TGTGCCAGCAGTCCCGGGGCTGAAGCTTTCTTT. It translates to CASSPGAEAFF.

This clone appeared once. This sequence joins TRBV15 and TRBJ2-7, with a tentative D call TRBD1 (5 bases). The CDR3 spans 13 residues. Germline CDR1 and CDR2: LNHNV and YYDKDF (reference sequence). Trimming stripped 5 bases from V and 4 bases from J, with 12 bases between. CDR3 coding DNA: TGTGCCACCAGCGGCAGGGCCGGTTACGAGCAGTACTTC. It translates to CATSGRAGYEQYF.

This rearrangement joins TRBV5-1 to TRBJ2-7; 11 nucleotides agree with TRBD1. This CDR3 has 19 residues. CDR1 SGHRS and CDR2 YFSETQ come from the germline V gene. The V segment lost 1 base and the J segment 2 bases; nucleotides outside the gene matches: 14. The CDR3 spells CASSLSPGTGGSLTYEQYF. CDR3 in DNA: TGCGCCAGCAGCTTGTCCCCAGGGACAGGGGGTTCTTTAACCTACGAGCAGTACTTC. The whole variable domain, remainder taken from reference TRBV5-1 and TRBJ2-7, is KAGVTQTPRYLIKTRGQQVTLSCSPISGHRSVSWYQQTPGQGLQFLFEYFSETQRNKGNFPGRFSGRQFSNSRSEMNVSTLELGDSALYLCASSLSPGTGGSLTYEQYFGPGTRLTVT.

The chain employs TRBV9 and TRBJ2-3; TRBD2 aligns across 9 bases. Losses at the gene ends were 5 bases for V and 2 bases for J; bases not matched to a gene: 12. Germline CDR1 is SGDLS and CDR2 is YYNGEE. The CDR3 covers 17 residues. As DNA, the CDR3 is TGTGCCAGCAGTGGTAGCGGGGGCCCCAGTTACACAGATACGCAGTATTTT. Translation gives CASSGSGGPSYTDTQYF.

In DNA, the CDR3 is TGTGCCAGCTCACCGGCCCACCAAGAGACCCAGTACTTC. It translates to CASSPAHQETQYF. This rearrangement joins TRBV18 to TRBJ2-5; D remains unclear. The CDR3 has 13 amino acids. Trimming removed 3 bases from V and 0 bases from J, with 5 bases in between. CDR1 is KGHSH and CDR2 is LQKENI in the germline V gene. The full variable domain, with the rest looked up from reference TRBV18 and TRBJ2-5, is NAGVMQNPRHLVRRRGQEARLRCSPMKGHSHVYWYRQLPEEGLKFMVYLQKENIIDESGMPKERFSAEFPKEGPSILRIQQVVRGDSAAYFCASSPAHQETQYFGPGTRLLVL.

For the CDR3, the DNA is TGTGCCAGCAGCGTATACCCCAGGTACGAGCAGTACTTC. This translates into CASSVYPRYEQYF. The rearrangement uses TRBV7-2 and TRBJ2-7; D uncertain. The length of the CDR3 is 13 residues. Trimming shortened V by 5 bases and J by 4 bases, and 12 bases separated the two germline ends. Per the germline V gene, CDR1 is SGHTA and CDR2 is FQGNSA.

This chain connects TRBV15 to TRBJ1-2; TRBD1 might be the D (5 bases). V was shortened by 0 bases and J by 7 bases, with 15 bases between the two germline ends. The CDR3 is made up of 15 amino acids. Germline V gives CDR1 LNHNV, CDR2 YYDKDF (reference sequence). DNA for the CDR3: TGTGCCACCAGCAGAGATCCTACGGCAGGGCCTGGCTACACCTTC. Protein sequence: CATSRDPTAGPGYTF. Combining the CDR3 with reference TRBV15 and TRBJ1-2 gives the whole variable domain DAMVIQNPRYQVTQFGKPVTLSCSQTLNHNVMYWYQQKSSQAPKLLFHYYDKDFNNEADTPDNFQSRRPNTSFCFLDIRSPGLGDTAMYLCATSRDPTAGPGYTFGSGTRLTVV.

V and J are TRBV27 and TRBJ1-5, with D possibly matching TRBD1 (6 bases). The germline V gene encodes CDR1 MNHEY and CDR2 SMNVEV (reference sequence). The ends were cut back, 0 bases at V and 2 bases at J, with 8 bases in the middle. The CDR3 covers 15 residues. CDR3 coding DNA: TGTGCCAGCAGTTTATCGCGGACAGGCAATCAGCCCCAGCATTTT. It translates to CASSLSRTGNQPQHF.

The chain couples TRBV4-2 to TRBJ2-7, with D perhaps TRBD2 (5 bases). V was cut by 0 bases and J by 0 bases, with 9 bases left in between. The CDR3 totals 15 residues. From germline, CDR1 is LGHNA and CDR2 YNFKEQ. The CDR3 here is CASSQERGSSYEQYF. The CDR3 bases are TGTGCCAGCAGCCAAGAGCGTGGGAGCTCCTACGAGCAGTACTTC.

The V and J genes are TRBV4-2 and TRBJ2-1; a weak D match, TRBD2 (5 bases). The germline gives CDR1 LGHNA, CDR2 YNFKEQ. This CDR3 spans 16 amino acids. V gave up 1 base and J gave up 4 bases, with 14 bases separating them. The CDR3, as DNA: TGTGCCAGCAGCCAAGGTAGCGACGGACTTTACAATGAGCAGTTCTTC. It specifies CASSQGSDGLYNEQFF.

The chain joins TRBV6-5 to TRBJ1-5; the match to TRBD1 covers 8 bases. J was trimmed by 5 bases and V by 4 bases; bases with no gene match: 1. Germline-derived CDR1 and CDR2 are MNHEY and SVGAGI. The CDR3 consists of 13 residues. This CDR3 reads CASSSGGYQPQHF. CDR3 bases: TGTGCCAGCAGTTCAGGGGGCTATCAGCCCCAGCATTTT.

The chain employs TRBV15 and TRBJ1-5; 8 nucleotides agree with TRBD1. This CDR3 region has 15 residues. Germline V lookup: CDR1 LNHNV, CDR2 YYDKDF (reference sequence). The junction had 7 bases not matched to a gene; V was cut back by 3 bases and J by 6 bases. CDR3 coding DNA: TGTGCCACCAGCAGGGACAGGGAATCGATTCAGCCCCAGCATTTT. Its protein is CATSRDRESIQPQHF.

The rearrangement links TRBV5-1 to TRBJ1-2; 12 bases are shared with TRBD1. The CDR3 length is 15 residues. In germline, CDR1 is SGHRS, CDR2 YFSETQ. The V gene end was trimmed by 0 bases and the J gene end by 4 bases; junction bases not matched to a gene: 1. In nucleotides, the CDR3 is TGCGCCAGCAGCTTGGAGGGACAGGGGGCCTATGGCTACACCTTC. This encodes CASSLEGQGAYGYTF.

CDR3 bases: TGTGCCAGCAGTTTACTGTCGGGCACTGAAGCTTTCTTT. Translation gives CASSLLSGTEAFF. The chain uses TRBV6-6 and TRBJ1-1; D not resolved. The CDR3 covers 13 residues. V was cut by 4 bases and J by 4 bases, with 10 bases left in between. Germline V CDR1 and CDR2: MNHNY, SVGAGI (reference sequence).